This T cell receptor (beta chain) comes out of a study of vaccination effects on CD4 cells after COVID-19. Study-level results: No early post-infection timepoints were available in the study, which also included few convalescent patients.

Isolating CD4+ T cells followed approximately 10 days of culture. CDR3 length equals 18 residues. Trimming cost V 4 bases and J 5 bases; bases outside gene matches: 12. Looked up from germline, CDR1 is SGHNT and CDR2 is YYREEE (reference sequence). In regard to this clone: No antigen is known for it.

Assay used: immunoSEQ multiplex PCR; TCRdb lists only in-frame clones, some missing. The data hold more than 45,000 clones, with about 70% observed a single time. The TCR originated in a human donor who had a prior SARS-CoV-2 infection. The chain links TRBV5-4 to TRBJ2-1, with 13 bases matching TRBD2. The source was CD4+ T cells from PBMCs cultured without peptide, collected before COVID-19 vaccination. The CDR3 here is CASSLRTSGGISHNEQFF. The DNA for the CDR3 is TGTGCCAGCAGCCTCCGGACTAGCGGGGGAATTTCCCACAATGAGCAGTTCTTC.